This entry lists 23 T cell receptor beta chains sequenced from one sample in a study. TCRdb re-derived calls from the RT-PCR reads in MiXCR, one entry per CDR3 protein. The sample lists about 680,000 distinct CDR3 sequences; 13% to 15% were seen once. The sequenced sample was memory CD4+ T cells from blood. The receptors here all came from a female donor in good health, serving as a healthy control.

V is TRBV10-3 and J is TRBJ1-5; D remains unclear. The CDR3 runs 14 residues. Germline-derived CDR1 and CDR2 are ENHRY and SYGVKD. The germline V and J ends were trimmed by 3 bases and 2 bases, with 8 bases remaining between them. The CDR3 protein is CAISDSSGNQPQHF. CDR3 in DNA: TGTGCCATCAGTGACTCGTCAGGCAATCAGCCCCAGCATTTT.

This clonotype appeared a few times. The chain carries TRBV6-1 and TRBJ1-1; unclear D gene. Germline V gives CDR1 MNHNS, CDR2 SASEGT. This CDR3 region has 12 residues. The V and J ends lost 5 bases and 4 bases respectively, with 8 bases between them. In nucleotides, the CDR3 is TGTGCCAGCAGTAGGGCAGCCACTGAAGCTTTCTTT. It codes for CASSRAATEAFF.

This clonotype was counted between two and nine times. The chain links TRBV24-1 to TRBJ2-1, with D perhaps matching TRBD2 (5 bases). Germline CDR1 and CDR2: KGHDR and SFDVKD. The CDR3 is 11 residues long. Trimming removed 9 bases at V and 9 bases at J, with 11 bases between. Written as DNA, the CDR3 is TGTGCCACCTCCTATGGGAGTGAGCAGTTCTTC. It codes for CATSYGSEQFF.

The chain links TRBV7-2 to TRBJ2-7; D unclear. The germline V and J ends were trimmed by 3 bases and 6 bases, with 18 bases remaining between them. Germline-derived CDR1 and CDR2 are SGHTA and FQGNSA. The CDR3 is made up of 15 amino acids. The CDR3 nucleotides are TGTGCCAGCAGCTTGGCCGTCTCCCTGGTGGGCGAGCAGTACTTC. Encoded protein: CASSLAVSLVGEQYF.

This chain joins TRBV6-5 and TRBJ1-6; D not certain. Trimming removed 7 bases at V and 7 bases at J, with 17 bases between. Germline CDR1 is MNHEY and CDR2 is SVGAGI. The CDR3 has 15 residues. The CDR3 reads CASTQRPGLNSPLHF. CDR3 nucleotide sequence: TGTGCCAGCACCCAGAGACCCGGATTGAATTCACCCCTCCACTTT.

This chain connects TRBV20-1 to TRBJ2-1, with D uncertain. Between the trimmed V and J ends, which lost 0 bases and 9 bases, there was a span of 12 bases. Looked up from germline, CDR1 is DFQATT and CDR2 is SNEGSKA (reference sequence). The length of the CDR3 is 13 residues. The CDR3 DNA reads TGCAGTGCTAGAGAAGTTCAGACGGGTGAGCAGTTCTTC. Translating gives CSAREVQTGEQFF.

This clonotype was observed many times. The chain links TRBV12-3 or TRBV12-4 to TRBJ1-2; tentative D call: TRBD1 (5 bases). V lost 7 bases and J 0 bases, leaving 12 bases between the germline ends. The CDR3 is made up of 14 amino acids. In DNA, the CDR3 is TGTGCCAGCAACCGCGCAGGGTCTAACTATGGCTACACCTTC. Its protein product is CASNRAGSNYGYTF.

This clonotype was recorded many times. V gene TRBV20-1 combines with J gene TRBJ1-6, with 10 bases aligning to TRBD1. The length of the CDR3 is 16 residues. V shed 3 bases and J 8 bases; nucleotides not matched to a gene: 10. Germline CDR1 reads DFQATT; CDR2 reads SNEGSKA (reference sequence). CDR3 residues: CSASEKTGGADSPLHF. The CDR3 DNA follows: TGCAGTGCTAGCGAAAAGACAGGGGGCGCCGATTCACCCCTCCACTTT.

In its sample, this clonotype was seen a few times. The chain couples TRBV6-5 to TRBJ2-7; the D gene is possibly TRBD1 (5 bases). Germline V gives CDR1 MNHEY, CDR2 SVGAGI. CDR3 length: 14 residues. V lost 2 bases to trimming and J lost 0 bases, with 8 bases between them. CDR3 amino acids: CASSYAGNSYEQYF. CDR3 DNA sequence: TGTGCCAGCAGTTACGCAGGGAACTCCTACGAGCAGTACTTC.

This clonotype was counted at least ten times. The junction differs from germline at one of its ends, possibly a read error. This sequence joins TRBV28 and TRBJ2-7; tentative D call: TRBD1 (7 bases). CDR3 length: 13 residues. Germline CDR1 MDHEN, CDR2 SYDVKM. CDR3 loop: CASSPGGTYEQYF. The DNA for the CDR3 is TGCGCCAGCAGCCCAGGGGGGACCTACGAGCAGTACTTC.

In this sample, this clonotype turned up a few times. The CDR3 region is CASSPWGGKWETQYF. CDR3 DNA: TGTGCCAGCAGCCCCTGGGGGGGGAAGTGGGAGACCCAGTACTTC. This chain links TRBV3-1 with TRBJ2-5; 7 nucleotides agree with TRBD2. Losses at the gene ends were 4 bases for V and 5 bases for J; bases not matched to a gene: 10. The CDR3 loop spans 15 amino acids. Germline V CDR1 and CDR2: LGHDT, YNNKEL (reference sequence).

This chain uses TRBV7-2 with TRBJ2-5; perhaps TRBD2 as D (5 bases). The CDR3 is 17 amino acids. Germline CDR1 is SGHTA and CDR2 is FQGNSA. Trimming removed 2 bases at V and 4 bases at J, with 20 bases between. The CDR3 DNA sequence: TGTGCCAGCAGCTTATCCCCCTTTCGCGGGCAGTCAGAGACCCAGTACTTC. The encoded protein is CASSLSPFRGQSETQYF.

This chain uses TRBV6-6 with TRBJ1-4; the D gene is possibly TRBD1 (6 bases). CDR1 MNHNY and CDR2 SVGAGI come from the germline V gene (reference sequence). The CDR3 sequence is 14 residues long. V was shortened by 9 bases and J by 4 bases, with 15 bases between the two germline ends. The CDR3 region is CASRFGQLNEKLFF. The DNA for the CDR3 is TGTGCCAGTAGGTTTGGACAGCTTAATGAAAAACTGTTTTTT.

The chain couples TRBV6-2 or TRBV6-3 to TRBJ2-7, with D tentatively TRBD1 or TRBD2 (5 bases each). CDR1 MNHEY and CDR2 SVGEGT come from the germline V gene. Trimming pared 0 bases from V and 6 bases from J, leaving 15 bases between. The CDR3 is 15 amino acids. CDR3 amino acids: CASSYSGEGRSEQYF. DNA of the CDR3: TGTGCCAGCAGTTACTCGGGCGAGGGGAGAAGCGAGCAGTACTTC.

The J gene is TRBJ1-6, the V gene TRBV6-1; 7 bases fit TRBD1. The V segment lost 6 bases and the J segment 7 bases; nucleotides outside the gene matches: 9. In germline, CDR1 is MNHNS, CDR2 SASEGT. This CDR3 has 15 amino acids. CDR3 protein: CASSPQGGRNSPLHF. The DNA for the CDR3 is TGTGCCAGCAGCCCCCAGGGGGGGCGGAATTCACCCCTCCACTTT.

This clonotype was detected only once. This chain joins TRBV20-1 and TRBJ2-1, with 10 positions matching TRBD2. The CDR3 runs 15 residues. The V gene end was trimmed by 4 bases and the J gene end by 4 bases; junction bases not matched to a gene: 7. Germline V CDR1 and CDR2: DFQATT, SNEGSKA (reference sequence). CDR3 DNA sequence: TGCAGTGCTACGGACGGACTAGCGGCATACAATGAGCAGTTCTTC. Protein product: CSATDGLAAYNEQFF.

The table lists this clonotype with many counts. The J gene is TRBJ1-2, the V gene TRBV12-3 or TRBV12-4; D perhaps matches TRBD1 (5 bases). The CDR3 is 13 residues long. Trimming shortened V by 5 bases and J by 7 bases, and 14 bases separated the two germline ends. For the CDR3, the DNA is TGTGCCAGCAGTGCCTGGGGGGTTAGTGGCTACACCTTC. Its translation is CASSAWGVSGYTF.

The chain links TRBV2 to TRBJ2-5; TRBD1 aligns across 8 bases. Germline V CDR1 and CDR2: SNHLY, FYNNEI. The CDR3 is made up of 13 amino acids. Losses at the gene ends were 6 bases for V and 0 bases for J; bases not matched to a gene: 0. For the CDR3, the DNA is TGTGCCAGCAGGGACAGGGACCAAGAGACCCAGTACTTC. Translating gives CASRDRDQETQYF.

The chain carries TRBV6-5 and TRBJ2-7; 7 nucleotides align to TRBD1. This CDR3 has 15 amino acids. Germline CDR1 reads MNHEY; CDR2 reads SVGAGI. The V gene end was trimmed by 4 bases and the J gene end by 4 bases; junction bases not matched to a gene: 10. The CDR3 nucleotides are TGTGCCAGCAGTTTCTGGCAGGGGGTAGGTTACGAGCAGTACTTC. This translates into CASSFWQGVGYEQYF.

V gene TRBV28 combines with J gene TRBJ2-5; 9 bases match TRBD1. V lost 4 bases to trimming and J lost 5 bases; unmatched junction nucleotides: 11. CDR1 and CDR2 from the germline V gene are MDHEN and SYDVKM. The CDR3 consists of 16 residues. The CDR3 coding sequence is TGTGCCAGCAGTTCCGAAACCGGGACAGGGAGGGAGACCCAGTACTTC. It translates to CASSSETGTGRETQYF. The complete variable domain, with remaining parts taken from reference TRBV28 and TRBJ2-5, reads DVKVTQSSRYLVKRTGEKVFLECVQDMDHENMFWYRQDPGLGLRLIYFSYDVKMKEKGDIPEGYSVSREKKERFSLILESASTNQTSMYLCASSSETGTGRETQYFGPGTRLLVL.

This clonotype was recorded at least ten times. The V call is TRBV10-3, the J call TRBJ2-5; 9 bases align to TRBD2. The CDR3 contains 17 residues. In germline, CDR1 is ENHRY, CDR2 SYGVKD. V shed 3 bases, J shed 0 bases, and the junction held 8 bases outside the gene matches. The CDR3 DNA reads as TGTGCCATCAGTGATTGGGTCGCTAGCGGGGACCAAGAGACCCAGTACTTC. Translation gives CAISDWVASGDQETQYF.

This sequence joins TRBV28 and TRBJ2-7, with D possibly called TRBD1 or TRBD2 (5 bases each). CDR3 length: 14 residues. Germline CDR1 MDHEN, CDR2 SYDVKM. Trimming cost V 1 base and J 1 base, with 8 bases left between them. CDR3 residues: CASSLLEGSYEQYF. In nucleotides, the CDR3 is TGTGCCAGCAGTTTATTAGAGGGGTCCTACGAGCAGTACTTC.

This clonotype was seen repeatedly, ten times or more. The CDR3 is CASSLVSGAYEQYF. CDR3 DNA sequence: TGTGCCAGCAGCTTAGTGTCAGGGGCCTACGAGCAGTACTTC. The rearrangement joins TRBV7-2 to TRBJ2-7, with D possibly being TRBD1 (6 bases). Germline CDR1 reads SGHTA; CDR2 reads FQGNSA. The CDR3 has 14 amino acids. V lost 1 base to trimming and J lost 2 bases, with 9 bases between them.